These T cell receptor beta chains were read from a single sample in a study of blood T cell repertoires in COVID-19. The data were produced by immunoSEQ multiplex PCR, yet TCRdb's version contains in-frame clones alone and is incomplete. The sample consists of 180,000 or so clones, roughly 85% of them appearing once. Sequencing input: peripheral blood. Receptor source: a man aged 55 to 70 with acute or convalescent COVID-19. CDR3s include the opening cysteine and the closing phenylalanine or tryptophan. Fields, in order: V gene, D gene, CDR3 protein. A D gene is named only where the DNA matches it firmly.

TRBV28	TRBD2	CASSLGAGTSGRAGGYEQYF
TRBV5-1	TRBD1	CASDGQGNTGELFF
TRBV3-1/TRBV3-2	TRBD2	CASSQGAGLAPGGETQYF
TRBV20-1	NA	CSAWLSYEQYF
TRBV28	TRBD2	CASSMGRVFSSGVYEQYF
TRBV7-9	TRBD1	CASSATGGAGNTIYF
TRBV10-2	NA	CASSDTTGSYEQYF
TRBV28	TRBD1	CASLTGTGKGSPLHF
TRBV5-4	NA	CASSPDSSGDTEAFF
TRBV5-5	NA	CASRSSSTNEKLFF
TRBV7-9	TRBD1	CASSSPGGASNTEAFF
TRBV20-1	TRBD1	CSASARTGGIWF
TRBV5-1	TRBD1	CASSLAGDRVLSNQPQHF
TRBV7-9	NA	CASSLSSNQPQHF
TRBV5-1	TRBD1	CASSLTGGLGNSPLHF
TRBV11-2	TRBD2	CASSQTSVNSYEQYF
TRBV2	TRBD2	CASTGGRGDTQYF
TRBV29-1	NA	CSVEDPGREDEQYF
TRBV5-1	TRBD1	CASSLGDSLQETQYF
TRBV9	NA	CASSLQGYEQYF
TRBV27	TRBD2	CASSSGTTYYEQYF
TRBV28	NA	CASSRGRMGAREKLFF
TRBV28	TRBD1	CASGTGVTAQHF
TRBV18	TRBD1	CASSPQTGAHSGANVLTF
TRBV5-8	TRBD1	CASSPGQGWTDTQYF
TRBV3-1/TRBV3-2	TRBD2	CASSLTSGSSYEQYF
TRBV5-1	NA	CASSPRTAAHGYTF
TRBV10-3	TRBD2	CAISPGLASTDTQYF
TRBV19	NA	CAAGPQASSSGANVLTF
TRBV4-1	NA	CASSRDLTGLQETQYF
TRBV2	TRBD2	CASNPGLAGAGELFF
TRBV27	NA	CASSLGGTVHEQYF
TRBV24-1	TRBD1	CATSDSRQGDTEAFF
TRBV28	NA	CASRVTGLGGNTIYF
TRBV7-8	NA	CASSLEPARETQYF
TRBV3-1/TRBV3-2	NA	CASSVADTQYF
TRBV6-5	NA	CASTLAGMNTEAFF
TRBV18	NA	CASSPSQGNYGYTF
TRBV19	NA	CASSATTGPTYEQYF
TRBV6-5	TRBD2	CATASGLADYEQYF
TRBV7-3	TRBD1	CASSPGGGTEAFF
TRBV10-1	TRBD1	CASTPRQGCLSDTQYF